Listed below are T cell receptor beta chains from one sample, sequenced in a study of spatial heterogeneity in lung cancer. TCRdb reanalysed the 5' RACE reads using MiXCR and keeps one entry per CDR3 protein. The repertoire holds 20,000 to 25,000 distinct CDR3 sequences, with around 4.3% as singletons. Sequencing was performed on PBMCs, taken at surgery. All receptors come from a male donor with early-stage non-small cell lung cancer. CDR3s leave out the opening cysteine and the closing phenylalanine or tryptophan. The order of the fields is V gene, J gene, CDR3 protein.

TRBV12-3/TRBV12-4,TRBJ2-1,ASNPPSYNEQF
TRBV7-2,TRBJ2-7,ASSLGPGGAAYEQY
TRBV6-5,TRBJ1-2,ASSKQGFVGYT
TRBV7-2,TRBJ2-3,ASSLGRPRTDTQY
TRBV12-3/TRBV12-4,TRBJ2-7,ASSLTGSSPYEQY
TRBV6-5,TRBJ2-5,ASRYRGQETQY
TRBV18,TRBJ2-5,ASSPPSGKETQY
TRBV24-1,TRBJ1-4,ATSDPDPIRRTNEKLF
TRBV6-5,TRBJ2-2,ASRLDDRATGELF
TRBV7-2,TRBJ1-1,ASSSGRTEAF
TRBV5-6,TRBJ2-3,ASSLAPVRLDTQY
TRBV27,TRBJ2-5,ASSPTGVGQY
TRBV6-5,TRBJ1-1,ASTLSLMNTEAF
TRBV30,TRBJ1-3,AWSDQQNSGNTIY
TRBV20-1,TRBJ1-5,SARVKMGSSNQPQH
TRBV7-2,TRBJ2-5,ASSLEPQGSKTQY
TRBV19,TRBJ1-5,ASSTRHLSSNQPQH
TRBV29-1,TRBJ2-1,SADRDSYNEQF
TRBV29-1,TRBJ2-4,SVEGQVQNIQY
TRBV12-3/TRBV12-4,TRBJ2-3,ASSLALQRGEMNTQY
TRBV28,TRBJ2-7,ASSPGTGTPYEQY
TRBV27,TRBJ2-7,ASSPGTGVYEQY
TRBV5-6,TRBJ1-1,ASSTTGNTEAF
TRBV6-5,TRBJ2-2,ASSYGGGTGELF
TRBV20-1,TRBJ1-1,SARGLLNTEAF
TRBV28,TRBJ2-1,ASSPRTQGRGEDEQF
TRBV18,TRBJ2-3,ASSYQTGRDTQY
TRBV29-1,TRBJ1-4,SVANEKLF